Included here is one T cell receptor (beta chain) sequence, with context. Germline assignment: CDR1 KGHSH and CDR2 LQKENI. The CDR3 is 17 amino acids. Trimming removed 4 bases from V and 6 bases from J, with 24 bases in between. The sample's time point: pretreatment peripheral blood. Profiling relied on immunoSEQ multiplex PCR, and the TCRdb table lists in-frame clones only, not all of them. The sample yields roughly 63,000 clones, 81% seen once. The data were taken from a study of PD-L1 blockade in urothelial cancer. As for the study in general: Between 0 and 3 prior chemotherapy regimens had been given to patients.

This sequence originates from a man between 65 and 85 years old with urothelial cancer. The sample consisted of PBMCs, taken around atezolizumab (anti-PD-L1) treatment. The genes are TRBV18 and TRBJ1-1; tentative D call: TRBD1 (5 bases). The CDR3 bases are TGTGCCAGCTCACGCGATCCAGGGAGGGTCCGGCGCGCTGAAGCTTTCTTT. Protein: CASSRDPGRVRRAEAFF. The full variable domain, its missing parts supplied by reference TRBV18 and TRBJ1-1, is NAGVMQNPRHLVRRRGQEARLRCSPMKGHSHVYWYRQLPEEGLKFMVYLQKENIIDESGMPKERFSAEFPKEGPSILRIQQVVRGDSAAYFCASSRDPGRVRRAEAFFGQGTRLTVV.